A selection of T cell receptor beta chains follows, all from one sample in a study of cytomegalovirus exposure and HLA in healthy donors. The assay was immunoSEQ multiplex PCR, and TCRdb's table has in-frame clones only and misses some. Altogether approximately 58,000 clones are present, over 85% being singletons, with the ten largest covering roughly 6%. Sequenced input: PBMCs. Receptors originate from a woman between 18 and 29 years old in good health and CMV-seropositive. CDR3s include the opening cysteine and the closing phenylalanine or tryptophan. D genes are given only for firm matches. Expanded clones get a size class; other rows say once, few or many, or leave the size out.

TRBJ2-7	TRBD1	.	TRBV11-2	CASSLGQYYEQYF	TGTGCCAGCAGCTTGGGACAGTACTACGAGCAGTACTTC
TRBJ2-1	TRBD1	once	TRBV16	CASSQRRTGSYNEQFF	TGTGCCAGCAGCCAGCGCCGGACAGGTTCCTACAATGAGCAGTTCTTC
TRBJ2-7	TRBD1	.	TRBV5-4	CASSPEGATLSSYEQYF	TGTGCCAGCAGCCCCGAGGGGGCCACCCTAAGCTCCTACGAGCAGTACTTC
TRBJ1-1	.	.	TRBV19	CASTKLGGAMTTEAFF	TGTGCCAGTACCAAATTAGGGGGGGCTATGACCACTGAAGCTTTCTTT
TRBJ2-7	.	.	TRBV9	CASSVGGGGSYEQYF	TGTGCCAGCAGCGTAGGTGGAGGCGGGTCCTACGAGCAGTACTTC
TRBJ1-2	.	.	TRBV7-2	CASSFSRAPNYGYTF	TGTGCCAGCAGCTTCAGCAGGGCACCTAACTATGGCTACACCTTC
TRBJ2-7	TRBD1	.	TRBV10-3	CAISELPDRASEQYF	TGTGCCATCAGTGAGTTACCGGACAGGGCAAGCGAGCAGTACTTC
TRBJ2-2	TRBD2	.	TRBV4-1	CASSPQVVSGKGELFF	TGCGCCAGCAGCCCTCAGGTTGTTAGCGGGAAAGGGGAGCTGTTTTTT
TRBJ2-1	TRBD2	few	TRBV4-1	CASSHYPGLEINEQFF	TGCGCCAGCAGCCACTATCCGGGACTAGAAATCAATGAGCAGTTCTTC
TRBJ1-1	.	.	TRBV9	CASSGTAGTEAFF	TGTGCCAGCAGCGGGACAGCTGGCACTGAAGCTTTCTTT
TRBJ2-3	TRBD2	.	TRBV9	CASSVGSSGGSRGSTDTQYF	TGTGCCAGCAGCGTAGGGTCTAGCGGGGGCTCCCGGGGAAGCACAGATACGCAGTATTTT
TRBJ1-3	.	.	TRBV21-1	CASSKKRGRGNTIYF	TGTGCCAGCAGCAAAAAAAGAGGGAGAGGAAACACCATATATTTT
TRBJ2-7	TRBD1	.	TRBV9	CASSAGQQYEQYF	TGTGCCAGCAGCGCGGGACAGCAATACGAGCAGTACTTC
TRBJ1-1	.	.	TRBV10-2	CASSEWGDTEAFF	TGCGCCAGCAGTGAGTGGGGAGACACTGAAGCTTTCTTT
TRBJ2-5	TRBD1	.	TRBV30	CAWAPWTQGEETQYF	TGTGCCTGGGCCCCGTGGACCCAGGGGGAAGAGACCCAGTACTTC
TRBJ2-7	.	.	TRBV10-3	CAISPLGGSRTYEQYF	TGTGCCATCAGTCCTCTTGGGGGGAGCAGAACCTACGAGCAGTACTTC
TRBJ1-2	.	.	TRBV2	CASSGWGLSSDYGYTF	TGTGCCAGCAGTGGTTGGGGGCTTTCATCGGACTATGGCTACACCTTC
TRBJ2-1	TRBD2	.	TRBV5-4	CASSFGGLDTYNEQFF	TGTGCCAGCAGCTTCGGGGGACTAGACACCTACAATGAGCAGTTCTTC
TRBJ1-1	TRBD1	.	TRBV6-6	CASRTGTGRMNSEAFF	TGTGCCAGCAGAACCGGGACAGGGAGGATGAACTCTGAAGCTTTCTTT
TRBJ2-1	TRBD2	.	TRBV5-4	CASSPRLAGGNSYNEQFF	TGTGCCAGCAGCCCCCGACTAGCGGGAGGCAACTCCTACAATGAGCAGTTCTTC
TRBJ2-3	TRBD1	.	TRBV11-2	CASSLGQGSTDTQYF	TGTGCCAGCAGCCTTGGACAGGGGAGCACAGATACGCAGTATTTT
TRBJ2-3	.	.	TRBV6-5	CASSYSQSRETDTQYF	TGTGCCAGCAGTTACTCCCAGTCTCGGGAGACAGATACGCAGTATTTT
TRBJ2-7	TRBD1	.	TRBV7-8	CASSLAPGSTGSYEQYF	TGTGCCAGCAGCTTAGCCCCGGGCTCGACAGGGAGCTACGAGCAGTACTTC
TRBJ1-3	TRBD1	.	TRBV11-2	CASSFRDSSGNTIYF	TGTGCCAGCAGCTTCCGGGACAGCTCTGGAAACACCATATATTTT
TRBJ1-1	TRBD1	.	TRBV27	CASSEDRSPMNTEAFF	TGTGCCAGCAGTGAGGACAGGTCTCCAATGAACACTGAAGCTTTCTTT